What follows describes a single T cell receptor beta chain. This receptor's antigen is unknown. The input lacks base qualities; no much larger clone sits a single base away. Each collaborating institution followed its own protocols to collect whole blood in K2EDTA tubes. For TCRbeta analysis, collaborators shipped samples as frozen whole blood, isolated PBMCs, or DNA extracted from either of those sample types. This sample stems from a study of blood T cell repertoires in COVID-19 (dated by TCRdb to the early 2020s). Describing the broader study: Samples covering the acute and convalescent phases of COVID-19 were provided by collaborators in the United States, Italy and Spain. The material from the prospective study consisted of cDNA or gDNA derived from T cells, B-cell-depleted T cells, or PBMCs. Deeply sampled blood TCRbeta repertoires from subjects exposed to, actively infected with, or recovered from COVID-19 were included in the dataset. The repertoires were made available in a free public database intended to serve as a resource for research on the immune response to SARS-CoV-2. Samples came from the ongoing ImmuneRACE study (first 160 participants) plus 1,254 subjects from 6 global collaborators. Nearly every sample came with metadata listing a de-identified subject ID, COVID-19 status, age in years and sex. Where HLA class I and class II types were available, the types were taken from metadata supplied by the sample provider, not from assay-based typing.

The immunoSEQ Assay, a bias-controlled multiplex PCR, was used to amplify TCRbeta CDR3 regions from genomic DNA. The paper's processing steps were these. Within the assay, amplification of reference gene primers was used to estimate how many nucleated cells each sample contained. Sequence reads were collapsed and filtered to measure the absolute abundance of every unique TCRbeta CDR3 rearrangement. For each sample, productive Simpson clonality was calculated as the square root of Simpson's diversity index across productive rearrangements. TCRdb retrieved this table from immuneACCESS and kept in-frame rearrangements only. Not all clones are present; in checked studies, unresolved V genes account for under half, and no reason is known for the remainder. D and trimming were read from the DNA, whereas the V and J calls and clone size are those reported in that table. The sample table contains 62,000 or so clones; only one count was recorded for just over 85% of them. Almost 1.5% of the sample is held by the ten biggest clonotypes.

According to the germline V gene (reference sequence), CDR1 reads MNHNY and CDR2 reads SVGAGI. The CDR3 goes from the cysteine to the phenylalanine over 14 residues. The DNA shown is the 42-base CDR3, in frame from base 1. Trimming costs V 5 bases and J 2 bases, and their ends lie 12 bases apart. Results the study describes overall, beyond this receptor: The quantity of clinical and demographic metadata differed by source and by participant and was supplied without curation.

The chain is assembled from TRBV6-6 and TRBJ1-2, with a weak D call of TRBD1 (6 bases match). The origin of this receptor is a woman in her sixties with acute or convalescent COVID-19. The specimen was peripheral blood. The DNA sequence is as follows: TGTGCCAGCAGTAAAGGGGGAACAAACTATGGCTACACCTTC. Its translation reads: CASSKGGTNYGYTF.